Following are 10 T cell receptor beta chains from one sample sequenced in a study of shared clonotypes between healthy human individuals. Here immunoSEQ multiplex PCR was the method, and the copy in TCRdb shows in-frame clones only, minus some. This table has over a million clones, 98% appearing once. Input material: naive CD4+ T cells sorted from blood. The subset denotes: CD45RA+ positively selected. Receptor source: a man under 40 in good health.

V is TRBV15 and J is TRBJ2-1, with D perhaps matching TRBD2 (7 bases). Trimming pared 6 bases from V and 7 bases from J, leaving 16 bases between. This CDR3 has 14 residues. The germline V gene has CDR1 LNHNV and CDR2 YYDKDF (reference sequence). CDR3 in amino acids: CATRYREGLNEQFF. The CDR3 DNA follows: TGTGCCACCAGGTACAGGGAGGGATTAAATGAGCAGTTCTTC.

The gene calls are TRBV11-3 and TRBJ2-1, with 7 nucleotides matching TRBD2. V shed 4 bases and J 6 bases; nucleotides not matched to a gene: 3. The CDR3 sequence is 13 residues long. Germline CDR1 SGHNT, CDR2 YENEEA. CDR3 residues: CASSSRTSNEQFF. For the CDR3, the DNA is TGTGCCAGCAGCTCCAGGACTAGCAATGAGCAGTTCTTC.

The DNA of the CDR3 is TGCGCCAGCAGTGATGGGTCCAGGGCCTTGTCCTACGAGCAGTACTTC. Its protein product is CASSDGSRALSYEQYF. The chain has TRBV10-2 and TRBJ2-7, with D possibly matching TRBD1 (5 bases). This CDR3 has 16 amino acids. In germline, CDR1 is WSHSY, CDR2 SAAADI. V was shortened by 3 bases and J by 1 base, with 16 bases between the two germline ends.

This clone was detected only once. This chain connects TRBV28 to TRBJ2-3, with 12 bases lining up with TRBD2. Trimming cost V 8 bases and J 4 bases; bases outside gene matches: 10. The CDR3 length is 16 residues. Germline V lookup: CDR1 MDHEN, CDR2 SYDVKM. CDR3 DNA: TGTGCCAGCTCAGCGTCGAGACTAGCGGGGGCAGATACGCAGTATTTT. This translates into CASSASRLAGADTQYF.

This sequence joins TRBV5-1 and TRBJ2-5; D perhaps matches TRBD1 (6 bases). Germline CDR1 is SGHRS and CDR2 is YFSETQ. V lost 0 bases, J lost 9 bases, and 18 bases lay in between. The CDR3 has 15 residues. In DNA form, the CDR3 reads TGCGCCAGCAGCTTGGACGGACAGACCTCCGAGGCCCAGTACTTC. Protein sequence: CASSLDGQTSEAQYF.

In its sample, this clone was seen once. The gene calls are TRBV7-6 and TRBJ2-1; D call uncertain. The CDR3 has 17 amino acids. Trimming took off 1 base at V and 0 bases at J, with 13 bases between the two ends. The germline V gene encodes CDR1 SGHVS and CDR2 FNYEAQ. In DNA, the CDR3 is TGTGCCAGCAGCTTAGATGCTTTGAGGAGCTCCTACAATGAGCAGTTCTTC. It yields the protein CASSLDALRSSYNEQFF.

J is TRBJ2-7 and V is TRBV5-1; 12 positions match TRBD1. The CDR3 has 16 residues. The germline gives CDR1 SGHRS, CDR2 YFSETQ. The ends lost 7 bases at V and 2 bases at J; junction bases unmatched: 10. The CDR3 coding sequence is TGCGCCAGCGGAGCGGGCGGGACAGGGGGCACCTACGAGCAGTACTTC. It encodes CASGAGGTGGTYEQYF.

This chain uses TRBV29-1 with TRBJ2-1; no firm D call. Germline CDR1 and CDR2: SQVTM and ANQGSEA. CDR3 length: 11 residues. With 7 bases removed from V and 6 bases from J, the gap between germline ends came to 10 bases. For the CDR3, the DNA is TGCAGCGAGGCTTTGACCAATGAGCAGTTCTTC. Translation gives CSEALTNEQFF.

The J gene is TRBJ2-5, the V gene TRBV5-6; D gene unclear. CDR3 length: 15 residues. The germline CDR1 and CDR2 sequences are SGHDT and YYEEEE. Trimming removed 0 bases at V and 3 bases at J, with 12 bases between. CDR3 DNA: TGTGCCAGCAGCTTGGTCGGGTTGGAAAAAGAGACCCAGTACTTC. Amino acids: CASSLVGLEKETQYF.

V is TRBV10-3 and J is TRBJ1-5, with a weak D call TRBD1 (6 bases). Germline V CDR1 and CDR2: ENHRY, SYGVKD. The CDR3 extends over 13 amino acids. Deletions cut 6 bases from V and 4 bases from J, with 10 bases between. The CDR3 is CAISRDKNQPQHF. In DNA form, the CDR3 reads TGTGCCATCAGCCGGGACAAAAATCAGCCCCAGCATTTT.